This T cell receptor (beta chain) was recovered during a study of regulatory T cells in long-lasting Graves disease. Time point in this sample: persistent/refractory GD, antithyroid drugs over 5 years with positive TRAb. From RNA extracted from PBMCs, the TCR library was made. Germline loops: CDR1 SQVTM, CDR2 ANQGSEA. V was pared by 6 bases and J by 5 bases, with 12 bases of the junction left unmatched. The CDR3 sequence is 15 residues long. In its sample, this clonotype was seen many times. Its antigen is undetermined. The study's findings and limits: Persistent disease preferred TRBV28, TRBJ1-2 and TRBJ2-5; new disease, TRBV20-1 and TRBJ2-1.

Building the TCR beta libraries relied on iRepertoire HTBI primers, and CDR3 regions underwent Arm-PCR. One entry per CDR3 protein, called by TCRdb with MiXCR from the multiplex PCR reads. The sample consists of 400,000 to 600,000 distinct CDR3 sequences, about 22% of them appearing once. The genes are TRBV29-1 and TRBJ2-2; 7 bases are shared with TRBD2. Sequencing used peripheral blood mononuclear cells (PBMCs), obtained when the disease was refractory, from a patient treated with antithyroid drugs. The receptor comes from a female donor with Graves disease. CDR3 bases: TGCAGCGTCGCATTGACGGGAGGTGGAACCGGGGAGCTGTTTTTT. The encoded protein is CSVALTGGGTGELFF.